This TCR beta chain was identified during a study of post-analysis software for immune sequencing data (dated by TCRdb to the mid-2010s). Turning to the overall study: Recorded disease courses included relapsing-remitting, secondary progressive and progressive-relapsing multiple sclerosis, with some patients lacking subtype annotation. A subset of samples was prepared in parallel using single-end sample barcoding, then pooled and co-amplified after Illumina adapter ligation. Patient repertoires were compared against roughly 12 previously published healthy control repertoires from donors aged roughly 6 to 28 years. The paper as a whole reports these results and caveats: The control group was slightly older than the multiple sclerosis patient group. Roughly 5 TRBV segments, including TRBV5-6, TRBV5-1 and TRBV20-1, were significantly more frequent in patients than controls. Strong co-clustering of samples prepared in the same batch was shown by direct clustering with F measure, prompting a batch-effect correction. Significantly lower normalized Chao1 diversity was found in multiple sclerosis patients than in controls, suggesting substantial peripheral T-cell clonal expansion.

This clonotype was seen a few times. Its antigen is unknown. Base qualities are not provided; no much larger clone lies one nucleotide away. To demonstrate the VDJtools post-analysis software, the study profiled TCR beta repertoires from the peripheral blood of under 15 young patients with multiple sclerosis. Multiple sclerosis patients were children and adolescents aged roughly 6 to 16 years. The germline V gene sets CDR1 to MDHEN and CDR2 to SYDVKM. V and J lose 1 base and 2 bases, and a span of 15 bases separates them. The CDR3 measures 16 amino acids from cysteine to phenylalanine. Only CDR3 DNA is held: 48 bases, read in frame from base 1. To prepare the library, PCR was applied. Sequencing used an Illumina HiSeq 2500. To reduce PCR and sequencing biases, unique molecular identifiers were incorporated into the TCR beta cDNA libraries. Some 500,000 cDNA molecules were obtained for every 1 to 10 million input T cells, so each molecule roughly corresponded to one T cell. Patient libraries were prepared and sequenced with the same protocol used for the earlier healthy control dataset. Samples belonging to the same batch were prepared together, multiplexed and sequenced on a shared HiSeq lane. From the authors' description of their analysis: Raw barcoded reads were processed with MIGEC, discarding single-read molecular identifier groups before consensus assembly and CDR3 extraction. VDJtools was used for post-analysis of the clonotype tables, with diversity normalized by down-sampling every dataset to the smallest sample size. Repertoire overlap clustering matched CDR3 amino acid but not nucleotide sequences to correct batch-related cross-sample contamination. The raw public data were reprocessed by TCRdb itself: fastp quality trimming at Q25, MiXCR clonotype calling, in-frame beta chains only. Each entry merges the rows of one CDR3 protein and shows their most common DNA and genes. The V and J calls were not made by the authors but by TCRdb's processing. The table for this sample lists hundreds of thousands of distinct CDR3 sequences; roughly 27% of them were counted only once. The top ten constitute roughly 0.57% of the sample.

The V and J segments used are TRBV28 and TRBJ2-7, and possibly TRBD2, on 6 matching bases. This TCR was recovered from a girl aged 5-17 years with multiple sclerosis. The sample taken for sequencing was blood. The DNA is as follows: TGTGCCAGCAGTTTATATGAGGCGGGGAGCACCTACGAGCAGTACTTC. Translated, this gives CASSLYEAGSTYEQYF.